The rows below give T cell receptor beta chains drawn from one sample of a study of T-cell memory formation after mild COVID-19. TCRdb re-derived calls from the 5' RACE reads in MiXCR, one entry per CDR3 protein. Of 450,000 to 700,000 distinct CDR3 sequences in the sample, around 17% are singletons; the top ten hold approximately 12%. The sequenced sample consisted of PBMCs or a T cell subset sorted from them (not recorded which). The origin of the receptors is an adult woman who had mild COVID-19 (a few samples of this study predate the infection). Cell type and time point are not known. The CDR3 runs from the conserved cysteine through the conserved F or W. D genes are given only for firm matches. A clone size is listed for some rows: how often the clone was seen (once, few, many), or a class if it is expanded.

NA	TRBV30	TRBJ2-3	NA	CASQGERSDTQYF	TGTGCATCACAGGGAGAGAGGTCAGATACGCAGTATTTT
NA	TRBV20-1	TRBJ2-1	many	CSALPPGALFSYNEQFF	TGCAGTGCTCTCCCCCCGGGGGCTCTTTTCTCCTACAATGAGCAGTTCTTC
TRBD1	TRBV19	TRBJ2-1	once	CASSVQGADEQFF	TGTGCCAGTAGTGTACAGGGGGCAGATGAGCAGTTCTTC
TRBD2	TRBV6-2/TRBV6-3	TRBJ2-7	few	CASSSTGTSGRAPYF	TGTGCCAGCAGTTCTACGGGGACTAGCGGGAGGGCTCCGTACTTC
TRBD2	TRBV4-3	TRBJ2-7	many	CASSQLLAGGGEQYF	TGCGCCAGCAGCCAGCTCCTAGCGGGAGGGGGCGAGCAGTACTTC
NA	TRBV7-8	TRBJ1-1	many	CASSLEQGRTEAFF	TGTGCCAGCAGCTTAGAGCAGGGGCGGACTGAAGCTTTCTTT
NA	TRBV5-5	TRBJ1-1	NA	CASSLPDKTEAFF	TGTGCCAGCAGCCTACCAGACAAGACTGAAGCTTTCTTT
NA	TRBV21-1	TRBJ2-7	once	CASSKRGKSYEQYF	TGTGCCAGCAGCAAAAGAGGGAAATCCTACGAGCAGTACTTC
NA	TRBV30	TRBJ2-1	NA	CAWSVLVAAGNEQFF	TGTGCCTGGAGTGTACTTGTAGCTGCGGGTAATGAGCAGTTCTTC
TRBD1	TRBV9	TRBJ2-1	few	CASSSPGQGSEQFF	TGTGCCAGCAGCTCCCCGGGACAGGGTAGTGAGCAGTTCTTC
NA	TRBV6-2/TRBV6-3	TRBJ2-1	few	CASSLQGSAYNEQFF	TGTGCCAGCAGCCTGCAGGGATCGGCCTACAATGAGCAGTTCTTC
TRBD1	TRBV20-1	TRBJ2-7	few	CSALGEGATYEQYF	TGCAGTGCCCTCGGAGAGGGGGCTACCTACGAGCAGTACTTC
TRBD1	TRBV18	TRBJ2-7	NA	CASSRGTATYEQYF	TGTGCCAGCTCACGGGGGACAGCTACCTACGAGCAGTACTTC
TRBD1	TRBV30	TRBJ2-7	NA	CAWGTGGYYEQYF	TGTGCCTGGGGAACAGGGGGCTACTACGAGCAGTACTTC
NA	TRBV7-8	TRBJ1-2	few	CASSPAANYGYTF	TGTGCCAGCAGCCCCGCCGCTAACTATGGCTACACCTTC
NA	TRBV6-5	TRBJ2-5	NA	CASRKTIGRSVQETQYF	TGTGCCAGCAGGAAGACCATCGGTCGGTCGGTTCAAGAGACCCAGTACTTC